The T cell receptor (beta chain) under discussion was sequenced for a study of T cell responses to AZD1222 COVID-19 vaccine. Some clones are missing from TCRdb's copy, which holds only in-frame ones; the method was immunoSEQ multiplex PCR. The sample has about 120,000 clones; about 92% are singletons. The germline CDR1 and CDR2 sequences are MRHNA and SNTAGT. V shed 4 bases and J shed 4 bases, with 10 bases lying between them. The CDR3 totals 13 residues. About this clone itself: Its antigen is unidentified.

Study-wide results and limits: White British ancestry dominated among donors, who included more females, and clonal diversity was possibly underestimated. Of the AZD1222 recipients, only six were seropositive at baseline. Spike regions recognized by vaccine-associated CD4 TCRs spanned the protein, led by 160-218 and 743-854. A reported finding is that nearly half of spike-specific TCRs target unmutated variant regions.

The source is an adult in good health. The J gene is TRBJ1-1, the V gene TRBV6-4; no clear D. Sample: peripheral blood, taken on day 0 of AZD1222 vaccination. CDR3 loop: CASSGGRGTEAFF. The DNA of the CDR3 is TGTGCCAGCAGTGGAGGAAGAGGCACTGAAGCTTTCTTT.